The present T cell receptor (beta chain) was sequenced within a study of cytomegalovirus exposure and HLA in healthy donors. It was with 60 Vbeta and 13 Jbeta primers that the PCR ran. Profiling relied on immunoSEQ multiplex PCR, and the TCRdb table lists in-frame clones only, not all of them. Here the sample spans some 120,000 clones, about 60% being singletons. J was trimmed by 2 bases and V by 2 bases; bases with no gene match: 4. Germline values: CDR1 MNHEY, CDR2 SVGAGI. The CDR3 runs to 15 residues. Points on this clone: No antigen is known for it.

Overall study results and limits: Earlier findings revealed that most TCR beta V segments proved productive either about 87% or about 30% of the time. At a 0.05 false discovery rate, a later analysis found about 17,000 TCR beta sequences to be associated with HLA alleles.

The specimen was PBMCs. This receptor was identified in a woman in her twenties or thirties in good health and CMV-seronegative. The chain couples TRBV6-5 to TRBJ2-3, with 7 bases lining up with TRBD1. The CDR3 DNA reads TGTGCCAGCAGTTACCAGGGGACAGTCACAGATACGCAGTATTTT. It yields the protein CASSYQGTVTDTQYF.